The 2 T cell receptor beta chains given below trace back to one sample, sequenced in a study of response to subunit inactivated influenza vaccine. One entry per CDR3 protein results from TCRdb running MiXCR on the RT-PCR reads. The sample includes 280,000 or so distinct CDR3 sequences, just over 20% of them seen just once. Source: PBMCs from blood, taken roughly 20 months after vaccination. The source of these receptors is a man in his fifties or sixties who received an inactivated influenza vaccine.

In this sample, this clonotype turned up many times. This chain links TRBV7-2 with TRBJ2-1, with TRBD1 identical over 9 bases. The CDR3 length is 15 residues. J gave up 6 bases and V 1 base, and 4 bases lay outside the gene matches. Per the germline V gene, CDR1 is SGHTA and CDR2 is FQGNSA. The CDR3 loop reads CASSLEGTGPNEQFF. Here the CDR3 DNA reads TGTGCCAGCAGCTTAGAGGGGACAGGGCCCAATGAGCAGTTCTTC.

This clonotype was found a few times. This chain connects TRBV29-1 to TRBJ1-3; 7 positions match TRBD1. Germline CDR1 reads SQVTM; CDR2 reads ANQGSEA. The CDR3 sequence is 14 residues long. With 6 bases clipped from V and 0 bases from J, the junction kept 5 bases outside the gene matches. In nucleotides, the CDR3 is TGCAGCGTCGCACAGGGGTACTCTGGAAACACCATATATTTT. Its translation: CSVAQGYSGNTIYF.